The 4 T cell receptor beta chains below were found in one sample sequenced in a study of metastatic and nonmetastatic thyroid tumors. With MiXCR, TCRdb reprocessed the PCR reads. The table has roughly 21,000 clones, over 25% seen once. No treatment had been given to any patient before thyroid surgery. Sequences were obtained from tumor tissue. These receptors all stem from a male donor with papillary thyroid cancer or a benign thyroid nodule (not recorded which). Some clones in this sample may be carry-over from other donors' samples.

This chain uses TRBV12-3 or TRBV12-4 with TRBJ2-2; the match to TRBD1 covers 10 bases. With V trimmed by 2 bases and J by 7 bases, 4 bases remained unmatched. This CDR3 is 15 amino acids long. The CDR3 DNA reads as TGTGCCAGCAGTTTAATGACAGGGGGCCTCGGGGAGCTGTTTTTT. Residues: CASSLMTGGLGELFF.

This clone was seen more than once but under ten times. One end of the junction does not line up with germline, which may come from a read error. This rearrangement joins TRBV15 to TRBJ2-6; D possibly uses TRBD1 or TRBD2 (5 bases each). The CDR3 length is 16 residues. The germline CDR1 and CDR2 sequences are LNHNV and YYDKDF (reference sequence). The CDR3 bases are TGTGCCACCATCAGAGGGGCAGACCCTGGGGCCAACGTCCTGACTTTC. Protein sequence: CATIRGADPGANVLTF.

The chain has TRBV6-1 and TRBJ1-5; tentatively, D is TRBD1 (6 bases). The CDR3 is made up of 13 amino acids. Looked up from germline, CDR1 is MNHNS and CDR2 is SASEGT. Trimming pared 8 bases from V and 3 bases from J, leaving 11 bases between. The CDR3 spells CASVRDTNQPQHF. CDR3 nucleotides: TGTGCCAGCGTCCGGGACACCAATCAGCCCCAGCATTTT.

This chain uses TRBV4-2 with TRBJ2-1, with 15 bases that match TRBD2. With V trimmed by 0 bases and J by 3 bases, 6 bases remained unmatched. The CDR3 covers 19 residues. Germline V gene data show CDR1 as LGHNA and CDR2 as YNFKEQ. In DNA form, the CDR3 reads TGTGCCAGCAGCCAAGATCCGGGACTAGCGGGGGGAATCTACAATGAGCAGTTCTTC. Amino acid sequence: CASSQDPGLAGGIYNEQFF.